This passage covers 29 T cell receptor beta chains from one sample sequenced in a study of CD8 T cells in Susac syndrome (dated by TCRdb to the late 2010s). The library came from the immunoSEQ multiplex PCR assay. RNA was extracted with the RNeasy kit and 0.5 to 1 ug was reverse transcribed using random hexamers. TCRdb ran its own pipeline on the public reads, namely fastp trimming at Q25 and MiXCR clone calling, and kept in-frame beta chains. Rows matching on CDR3 protein sequence are summarized as one entry with the most common DNA and genes. This sample comprises approximately 200,000 distinct CDR3 sequences, around nine tenths of them detected only once. About 0.12% of the sample rests with the top ten. Material: CD8+ T cells from PBMCs. These receptor sequences come from a human donor with multiple sclerosis.

This chain connects TRBV9 to TRBJ2-5; possibly TRBD2 for D (6 bases). Germline CDR1 and CDR2: SGDLS and YYNGEE. CDR3 size: 13 residues. Trimming took 0 bases from V and 10 from J, leaving 13 bases between them. The DNA for the CDR3 is TGTGCCAGCAGCGTAGGGTCGGGGGTCGACCAGTACTTC. The encoded protein is CASSVGSGVDQYF.

This clonotype appeared once. The genes are TRBV29-1 and TRBJ2-1; D is undetermined. This CDR3 comprises 14 residues. In germline, CDR1 is SQVTM, CDR2 ANQGSEA. The V end was cut by 1 base, the J end by 8 bases, with 15 bases between. In DNA, the CDR3 is TGCAGCGTTGAAGGGGGAAAGGGTGAGGATGAGCAGTTCTTC. It is translated as CSVEGGKGEDEQFF.

The chain couples TRBV4-1 to TRBJ1-6; D unclear. The CDR3 totals 13 residues. Trimming took 4 bases from V and 4 from J, leaving 5 bases between them. Germline CDR1 is MGHRA and CDR2 is YSYEKL. The DNA of the CDR3 is TGCGCCAGCAGCCCACTGTATAATTCACCCCTCCACTTT. This codes for CASSPLYNSPLHF.

V is TRBV6-5 and J is TRBJ2-7; 14 bases line up with TRBD2. CDR3 length: 17 residues. The germline CDR1 and CDR2 sequences are MNHEY and SVGAGI. Germline trimming cut 2 bases from V and 3 bases from J; bases unmatched to any gene: 6. Here the CDR3 reads CASSYTGTSGSNYEQYF. DNA of the CDR3: TGTGCCAGCAGTTACACTGGGACTAGCGGGAGCAACTACGAGCAGTACTTC.

This rearrangement joins TRBV13 to TRBJ1-1, with a weak D call TRBD1 (6 bases). The CDR3 has 16 amino acids. With 5 bases removed from V and 0 bases from J, the gap between germline ends came to 16 bases. From germline, CDR1 is PRHDT and CDR2 FYEKMQ (reference sequence). The CDR3 DNA follows: TGTGCCAGCAGCAGGTGGACAGATTACATGAACACTGAAGCTTTCTTT. Translated: CASSRWTDYMNTEAFF. Full variable domain (outside the CDR3, taken from reference TRBV13 and TRBJ1-1): AAGVIQSPRHLIKEKRETATLKCYPIPRHDTVYWYQQGPGQDPQFLISFYEKMQSDKGSIPDRFSAQQFSDYHSELNMSSLELGDSALYFCASSRWTDYMNTEAFFGQGTRLTVV.

This chain connects TRBV27 to TRBJ1-2; the match to TRBD1 covers 10 bases. This CDR3 is 18 amino acids long. In germline, CDR1 is MNHEY, CDR2 SMNVEV (reference sequence). Trimming at V came to 0 bases and at J to 4 bases, leaving 11 bases not matched to a gene. Here the CDR3 reads CASSLSPGTGAIPYGYTF. The DNA for the CDR3 is TGTGCCAGCAGTTTATCGCCCGGGACAGGGGCGATACCCTATGGCTACACCTTC.

This chain connects TRBV11-2 to TRBJ1-2; D possibly corresponds to TRBD1 (5 bases). Deletions cut 5 bases from V and 4 bases from J, with 17 bases between. This CDR3 region has 15 residues. Germline CDR1 reads SGHAT; CDR2 reads FQNNGV. The CDR3 protein is CASSPGPTALYGYTF. CDR3 DNA: TGTGCCAGCAGCCCAGGCCCGACAGCCCTCTATGGCTACACCTTC.

This chain joins TRBV5-4 and TRBJ1-4; tentative D call: TRBD1 (5 bases). The CDR3 spans 13 residues. Trimming cost V 4 bases and J 5 bases, with 9 bases left between them. Germline V gene data show CDR1 as SGHNT and CDR2 as YYREEE (reference sequence). CDR3 DNA: TGTGCCAGCAGCGTGACAGCGAATGAAAAACTGTTTTTT. Translated: CASSVTANEKLFF.

The V and J genes are TRBV29-1 and TRBJ2-7, with D possibly matching TRBD2 (6 bases). The germline V gene has CDR1 SQVTM and CDR2 ANQGSEA. V dropped 1 base and J dropped 0 bases, with 16 bases sitting between them. CDR3 length: 16 amino acids. This chain's CDR3 is CSVEGLGPSSSYEQYF. The DNA of the CDR3 is TGCAGCGTTGAAGGACTAGGGCCCTCAAGCTCCTACGAGCAGTACTTC.

The V call is TRBV6-5, the J call TRBJ2-1; possibly TRBD2 for D (5 bases). Trimming pared 11 bases from V and 2 bases from J, leaving 13 bases between. The CDR3 covers 13 residues. Germline lookup yields CDR1 MNHEY and CDR2 SVGAGI. The CDR3 nucleotides read TGTGCCTCCGGGCTAGCAGCCTACAATGAGCAGTTCTTC. The encoded protein is CASGLAAYNEQFF.

The chain combines TRBV30 with TRBJ2-2, with D possibly being TRBD2 (5 bases). The CDR3 spans 14 residues. The V gene lost 8 bases and the J gene lost 4 bases, with 17 bases spanning the gap. Germline V CDR1 and CDR2: GTSNPN, SVGIG (reference sequence). CDR3 amino acids: CATEKEGFTGELFF. The DNA for the CDR3 is TGTGCCACTGAGAAAGAGGGTTTCACCGGGGAGCTGTTTTTT.

The V and J genes are TRBV13 and TRBJ2-5, with a tentative D call TRBD2 (6 bases). Germline V gene lookup returns CDR1 PRHDT and CDR2 FYEKMQ (reference sequence). The V and J ends lost 5 bases and 7 bases respectively, with 14 bases between them. This CDR3 is built from 13 residues. The CDR3: CASSDDSAGTQYF. In nucleotides, the CDR3 is TGTGCCAGCAGCGACGACTCAGCGGGGACCCAGTACTTC.

V is TRBV4-2 and J is TRBJ2-3, with D possibly TRBD2 on 7 matching bases. CDR1 and CDR2 (germline): LGHNA, YNFKEQ. The CDR3 consists of 14 residues. The V end lost 2 bases, the J end lost 5 bases, and 11 bases lay between the germline ends. CDR3 sequence reads: CASSQRGGVDTQYF. As DNA, the CDR3 is TGTGCCAGCAGCCAAAGGGGGGGGGTAGATACGCAGTATTTT.

CDR3 DNA: TGTGCCAGCAGTTTGGCGATCTCTGGAAACACCATATATTTT. It yields the protein CASSLAISGNTIYF. This chain joins TRBV12-3 or TRBV12-4 and TRBJ1-3; unclear D gene. This CDR3 region has 14 residues. Trimming took off 3 bases at V and 0 bases at J, with 6 bases between the two ends.

The chain combines TRBV6-6 with TRBJ2-3; D unresolved. Trimming removed 2 bases at V and 1 base at J, with 7 bases between. The CDR3 sequence is 14 residues long. Germline V gives CDR1 MNHNY, CDR2 SVGAGI (reference sequence). CDR3 residues: CASSYGLGTDTQYF. Written as DNA, the CDR3 is TGTGCCAGCAGTTACGGGCTAGGCACAGATACGCAGTATTTT.

This clonotype has a single count. The rearrangement joins TRBV13 to TRBJ2-7; D is tentatively TRBD1 or TRBD2 (6 bases each). CDR3 length: 14 amino acids. V lost 4 bases and J 5 bases, leaving 15 bases between the germline ends. The germline CDR1 and CDR2 sequences are PRHDT and FYEKMQ (reference sequence). CDR3 sequence reads: CASSSPGGSDEQYF. The CDR3 coding sequence is TGTGCCAGCAGCTCGCCCGGGGGCAGCGACGAGCAGTACTTC.

Comment on this clonotype: At one boundary the junction diverges from the germline segment, which might be a read error. The J gene is TRBJ1-1, the V gene TRBV7-7, with 7 bases matching TRBD1. Germline V gene data show CDR1 as SSHAT and CDR2 as FNYEAQ (reference sequence). CDR3 length equals 18 residues. CDR3 region: CASSLMDRTGSMNTEAFF. The CDR3 coding sequence is TGTGCTAGCAGCCTTATGGACAGGACAGGATCTATGAACACTGAAGCTTTCTTT.

This rearrangement joins TRBV29-1 to TRBJ2-1; maybe TRBD1 (5 bases). With 4 bases removed from V and 0 bases from J, the gap between germline ends came to 7 bases. The CDR3 has 13 amino acids. The germline V gene encodes CDR1 SQVTM and CDR2 ANQGSEA. CDR3 region: CSVAGLSYNEQFF. Written as DNA, the CDR3 is TGCAGCGTTGCAGGGCTCTCCTACAATGAGCAGTTCTTC.

This chain connects TRBV4-3 to TRBJ1-4; TRBD1 might be the D (5 bases). Germline CDR1 reads LGHNA; CDR2 reads YSLEER. Trimming shortened V by 0 bases and J by 0 bases, and 17 bases separated the two germline ends. CDR3 length equals 19 residues. This CDR3 is CASSQDGAATDATNEKLFF. DNA of the CDR3: TGCGCCAGCAGCCAAGATGGGGCCGCGACCGATGCAACTAATGAAAAACTGTTTTTT.

This clonotype showed up just a few times. This rearrangement joins TRBV27 to TRBJ1-2, with D possibly matching TRBD1 (5 bases). The CDR3 has 14 residues. The germline CDR1 and CDR2 sequences are MNHEY and SMNVEV (reference sequence). Trimming stripped 2 bases from V and 0 bases from J, with 7 bases between. CDR3 in amino acids: CASSLGAANYGYTF. DNA for the CDR3: TGTGCCAGCAGTTTAGGGGCAGCTAACTATGGCTACACCTTC.

The chain uses TRBV15 and TRBJ2-5; D may be TRBD2 (6 bases). CDR1 is LNHNV and CDR2 is YYDKDF in the germline V gene (reference sequence). Trimming took off 3 bases at V and 2 bases at J, with 10 bases between the two ends. The CDR3 totals 14 residues. CDR3 amino acids: CATSRRGSQETQYF. Written as DNA, the CDR3 is TGTGCCACCAGCAGGCGGGGCTCACAAGAGACCCAGTACTTC.

In nucleotides, the CDR3 is TGCAGCGTTGAAGACGAGGCAGGGGGGAACTATGGCTACACCTTC. It yields the protein CSVEDEAGGNYGYTF. The gene calls are TRBV29-1 and TRBJ1-2; 7 bases map to TRBD1. Germline V CDR1 and CDR2: SQVTM, ANQGSEA. CDR3 length: 15 amino acids. J lost 2 bases, V lost 0 bases, and 6 bases had no gene match.

The rearrangement links TRBV27 to TRBJ2-5; D perhaps matches TRBD1 (8 bases). CDR1 and CDR2 (germline): MNHEY, SMNVEV (reference sequence). This CDR3 has 15 amino acids. V dropped 5 bases and J dropped 5 bases, with 18 bases sitting between them. The CDR3 sequence is CASSPTGGEVETQYF. In DNA, the CDR3 is TGTGCCAGCAGTCCCACAGGGGGGGAAGTGGAGACCCAGTACTTC.

The V call is TRBV7-9, the J call TRBJ1-2; D gene uncertain. Trimming cost V 1 base and J 6 bases, with 9 bases left between them. The CDR3 is made up of 13 amino acids. The germline V gene encodes CDR1 SEHNR and CDR2 FQNEAQ (reference sequence). The chain's CDR3 is CASSLEGPDGYTF. Here the CDR3 DNA reads TGTGCCAGCAGCTTAGAAGGGCCAGATGGCTACACCTTC.

The gene calls are TRBV11-1 and TRBJ2-5; D unresolved. The V and J ends lost 5 bases and 4 bases respectively, with 11 bases between them. This CDR3 comprises 13 residues. Germline V gives CDR1 SGHAT, CDR2 FQDESV (reference sequence). The CDR3 protein is CASSPSLGETQYF. The DNA of the CDR3 is TGTGCCAGCAGCCCATCCCTGGGAGAGACCCAGTACTTC.

This clonotype has just one count. The J gene is TRBJ1-2, the V gene TRBV4-1; TRBD1 might be the D (5 bases). Trimming removed 1 base from V and 4 bases from J, with 13 bases in between. Germline CDR1 MGHRA, CDR2 YSYEKL. The CDR3 has 15 amino acids. This CDR3 reads CASSQVWEGSYGYTF. In DNA, the CDR3 is TGCGCCAGCAGCCAAGTATGGGAGGGGTCCTATGGCTACACCTTC.

The chain uses TRBV7-6 and TRBJ2-7; TRBD1 matches 7 bases. CDR1 is SGHVS and CDR2 is FNYEAQ in the germline V gene. The CDR3 is 13 amino acids. After removal of 5 bases from V and 6 bases from J, the junction contained 7 bases not matched to a gene. In nucleotides, the CDR3 is TGTGCCAGCAGCCCGGGACAGTCTGGCGAGCAGTACTTC. It specifies CASSPGQSGEQYF.

V gene TRBV20-1 combines with J gene TRBJ2-1, with D perhaps TRBD1 (6 bases). Trimming shortened V by 3 bases and J by 3 bases, and 18 bases separated the two germline ends. CDR3 length: 16 residues. CDR1 is DFQATT, CDR2 SNEGSKA, per germline (reference sequence). Here the CDR3 reads CSARGMWGRFYNEQFF. DNA for the CDR3: TGCAGTGCTAGGGGTATGTGGGGGCGCTTCTACAATGAGCAGTTCTTC.

The rearrangement joins TRBV12-3 or TRBV12-4 to TRBJ1-1; 7 nucleotides line up with TRBD1. CDR3 length: 15 amino acids. Germline trimming cut 4 bases from V and 3 bases from J; bases unmatched to any gene: 8. The DNA for the CDR3 is TGTGCCAGCAGTTCCCCGTCAACAGGGGACACTGAAGCTTTCTTT. This encodes CASSSPSTGDTEAFF.